The T cell receptor (beta chain) under discussion was sequenced for a study of blood T cell repertoires in COVID-19. Study at large: COVID-19 samples collected from the United States, Italy and Spain covered acute and convalescent phases. The analysed material was cDNA or gDNA that came from T cells, B-cell-depleted T cells, or PBMCs.

In the original analysis: Quantification of nucleated cells was approximated via reference gene primer amplification. Clones were read by immunoSEQ multiplex PCR, and TCRdb kept only the in-frame ones, dropping some. D and trimming come from the DNA, and the V and J calls and clone size come from that table. The sample has about 87,000 clones, around 86% seen once; the top ten hold approximately 2%. The V end was cut by 1 base, the J end by 4 bases, with 7 bases between. The CDR3 consists of 13 residues. The germline V gene has CDR1 LGHNA and CDR2 YNFKEQ. The sequence derives from a woman aged 70-85 years with acute or convalescent COVID-19. The chain employs TRBV4-2 and TRBJ1-1; D remains unclear. Material: peripheral blood. CDR3 sequence: CASSQVTITEAFF. The CDR3 coding sequence is TGTGCCAGCAGCCAAGTGACAATCACTGAAGCTTTCTTT.